This record covers a single T cell receptor beta chain. What it recognizes is unknown. Profiled with immunoSEQ multiplex PCR; TCRdb holds only in-frame clones, not every one. The sample shows some 19,000 clones, over 75% of them seen only once. This sample is drawn from a study of somatic mutations in cytotoxic T cells in rheumatoid arthritis. As for the study in general: Selected T-cell populations stained with V beta antibodies were isolated by flow sorting to nearly 100% purity; these included V beta1+ cells subjected to TCRB sequencing.

Study-level results: Measured CD8+ T-cell clonality, a value compared between rheumatoid arthritis patients and age-matched healthy controls, did not differ significantly.

Germline-derived CDR1 and CDR2 are SGHNT and YYREEE (reference sequence). The CDR3 totals 15 residues. The J segment lost 8 bases and the V segment lost 1 base, leaving 8 bases of the junction unmatched. This clonotype originated in a man younger than 30 with rheumatoid arthritis. The chain is built from TRBV5-4 and TRBJ1-4; 7 nucleotides line up with TRBD1. Sequencing was carried out using CD8+ T cells sorted from blood. The CDR3 region is CASSLRDSAREKLFF. The CDR3 coding sequence is TGTGCCAGCAGCTTGCGGGACAGTGCGCGGGAAAAACTGTTTTTT.